Shown below are 7 T cell receptor beta chains from a single sample sequenced in a study of beta chain features in type 1 diabetes. Study-wide results and caveats: Shorter TCRB CDR3s, moderately but significantly so, marked every one of the four CD4+ subsets in Type 1 diabetes patients.

These receptors have no known antigen. The investigators reverse transcribed all of the isolated RNA, so they sequenced expressed TCRB transcripts. Only in-frame clones appear in the TCRdb table, and some are missing; sequencing was by immunoSEQ multiplex PCR. The sample holds over 200,000 clones, about a tenth seen once. The sequencing input was naive CD4+ T cells from blood. All receptors come from a man aged 25 to 45 with type 1 diabetes.

The chain combines TRBV2 with TRBJ1-3, with unresolved D. Trimming cost V 2 bases and J 0 bases, with 5 bases left between them. The germline V gene has CDR1 SNHLY and CDR2 FYNNEI. This CDR3 is built from 14 residues. The CDR3, as DNA: TGTGCCAGCAGTGAAAATCACTCTGGAAACACCATATATTTT. Its protein is CASSENHSGNTIYF.

The table lists this clone with a few counts. This chain links TRBV4-3 with TRBJ2-3; D perhaps matches TRBD1 (6 bases). The V end was cut by 4 bases, the J end by 5 bases, with 13 bases between. Germline V lookup: CDR1 LGHNA, CDR2 YSLEER. The CDR3 is 14 amino acids. The CDR3 here is CASSPERGIDTQYF. Here the CDR3 DNA reads TGCGCCAGCAGCCCGGAAAGGGGGATAGATACGCAGTATTTT.

CDR3 region: CASSLRGNVYPYEQYF. Here the CDR3 DNA reads TGTGCCAGCAGCTTAAGAGGGAATGTTTATCCCTACGAGCAGTACTTC. V gene TRBV13 combines with J gene TRBJ2-7; D perhaps matches TRBD2 (5 bases). Trimming cost V 2 bases and J 2 bases, with 16 bases left between them. The CDR3 totals 16 residues. Germline CDR1 and CDR2: PRHDT and FYEKMQ (reference sequence).

V gene TRBV5-1 combines with J gene TRBJ2-7; 8 nucleotides agree with TRBD2. V was pared by 0 bases and J by 5 bases, with 7 bases of the junction left unmatched. Germline CDR1 and CDR2: SGHRS and YFSETQ. The CDR3 covers 15 residues. CDR3 coding DNA: TGCGCCAGCAGCTTGGCATCGGGAGCGGGAGACGAGCAGTACTTC. It translates to CASSLASGAGDEQYF.

The sample holds a few counts of this clone. The genes are TRBV5-1 and TRBJ1-2; 9 nucleotides line up with TRBD1. CDR1 is SGHRS and CDR2 is YFSETQ in the germline V gene. The CDR3 contains 17 residues. V shed 0 bases and J 6 bases; nucleotides not matched to a gene: 12. CDR3 loop: CASSLVGTGPTMDGYTF. The CDR3, as DNA: TGCGCCAGCAGCTTGGTTGGGACAGGGCCGACGATGGATGGCTACACCTTC.

This clone was counted only a few times. The chain has TRBV19 and TRBJ2-7; 10 bases map to TRBD2. J was trimmed by 2 bases and V by 7 bases; bases with no gene match: 5. CDR1 is LNHDA and CDR2 is SQIVND in the germline V gene (reference sequence). The CDR3 sequence is 14 residues long. The CDR3 loop is CASKGSGGAYEQYF. CDR3 DNA: TGTGCCAGTAAGGGAAGCGGGGGGGCCTACGAGCAGTACTTC.

V is TRBV5-4 and J is TRBJ1-4; D possibly corresponds to TRBD1 (5 bases). Germline loops: CDR1 SGHNT, CDR2 YYREEE (reference sequence). Trimming shortened V by 0 bases and J by 11 bases, and 14 bases separated the two germline ends. The CDR3 consists of 14 residues. The CDR3 DNA reads as TGTGCCAGCAGCTTGGCCGTCCGGGGGGGGAAACTGTTTTTT. Translating gives CASSLAVRGGKLFF.